This T cell receptor (beta chain) originates from a study of T cells in Graves' hyperthyroidism and ophthalmopathy. This clonotype has a count of ten or more. TCR beta CDR3 regions were amplified from RNA. The HTBI set primed first-round TCR CDR3 RT-PCR. TCRdb re-derived calls from the multiplex PCR reads in MiXCR, one entry per CDR3 protein. The data show about 350,000 distinct CDR3 sequences, with approximately 15% seen just once and around 23% held by the top ten. The V and J ends lost 6 bases and 8 bases respectively, with 17 bases between them. Germline lookup yields CDR1 MDHEN and CDR2 SYDVKM. CDR3 size: 14 residues.

The rearrangement uses TRBV28 and TRBJ2-4, with D perhaps matching TRBD1 or TRBD2 (5 bases each). The receptor comes from a woman aged 30 to 39 with Graves' hyperthyroidism. The sequenced material came from blood. CDR3 DNA: TGTGCCAGCAGCACGCCGCGCATGGGGGACATTCAGTACTTC. Protein sequence: CASSTPRMGDIQYF. Based on the CDR3 plus reference TRBV28 and TRBJ2-4, the full variable domain is DVKVTQSSRYLVKRTGEKVFLECVQDMDHENMFWYRQDPGLGLRLIYFSYDVKMKEKGDIPEGYSVSREKKERFSLILESASTNQTSMYLCASSTPRMGDIQYFGAGTRLSVL.